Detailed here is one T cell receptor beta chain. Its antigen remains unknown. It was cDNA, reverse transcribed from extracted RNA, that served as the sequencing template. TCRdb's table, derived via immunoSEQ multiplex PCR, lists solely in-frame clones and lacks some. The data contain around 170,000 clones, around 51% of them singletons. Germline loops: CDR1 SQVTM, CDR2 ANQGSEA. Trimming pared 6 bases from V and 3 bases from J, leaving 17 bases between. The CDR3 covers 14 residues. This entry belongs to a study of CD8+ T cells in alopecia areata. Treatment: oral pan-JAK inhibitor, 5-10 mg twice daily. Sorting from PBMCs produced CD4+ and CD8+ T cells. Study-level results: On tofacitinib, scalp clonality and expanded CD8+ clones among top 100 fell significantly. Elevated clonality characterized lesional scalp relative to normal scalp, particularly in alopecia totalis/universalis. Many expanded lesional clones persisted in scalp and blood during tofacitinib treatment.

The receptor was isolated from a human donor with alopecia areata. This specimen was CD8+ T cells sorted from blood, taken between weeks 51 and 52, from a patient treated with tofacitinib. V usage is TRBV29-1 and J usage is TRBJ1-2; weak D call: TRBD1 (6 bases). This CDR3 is CSVGGGGPDYGYTF. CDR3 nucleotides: TGCAGCGTCGGAGGAGGGGGGCCAGACTATGGCTACACCTTC.